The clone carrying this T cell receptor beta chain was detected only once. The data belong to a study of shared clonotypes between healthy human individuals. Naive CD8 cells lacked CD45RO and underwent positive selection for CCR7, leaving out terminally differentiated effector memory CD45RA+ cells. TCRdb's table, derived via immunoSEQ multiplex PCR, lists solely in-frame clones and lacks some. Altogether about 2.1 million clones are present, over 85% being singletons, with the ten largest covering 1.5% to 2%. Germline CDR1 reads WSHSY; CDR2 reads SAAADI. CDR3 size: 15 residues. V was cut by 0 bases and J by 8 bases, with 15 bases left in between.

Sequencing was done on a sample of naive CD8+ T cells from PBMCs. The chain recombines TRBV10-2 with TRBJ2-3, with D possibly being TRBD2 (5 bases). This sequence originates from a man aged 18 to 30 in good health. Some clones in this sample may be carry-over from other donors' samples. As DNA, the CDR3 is TGCGCCAGCAGTGAGTCGGAGACTACGCCGGGTACGCAGTATTTT. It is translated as CASSESETTPGTQYF.